Listed below are T cell receptor beta chains from one sample, sequenced in a study of blood T cells in healthy people across ages. A single record per CDR3 protein comes from TCRdb applying MiXCR to the 5' RACE reads. This sample yields over 550,000 distinct CDR3 sequences, of which approximately 30% are seen a single time; 15% to 18% belongs to the top ten. The sequencing sample was made of blood. The receptor set was obtained from a woman older than 75 in good health. Both conserved end residues are part of each CDR3. D genes are given only for firm matches. For some rows the clone size is stated as once, few or many, or as a class when expanded; others skip it.

size,D,V,CDR3
many,.,TRBV9,CASSVAGGGYEQYF
.,.,TRBV6-6,CASSQDISKAFF
few,.,TRBV5-5,CASIQSGSSYNEQYF
.,TRBD1,TRBV20-1,CSARETGTGDSPLHF
many,.,TRBV20-1,CSARDPPRDGVYGYTF
few,TRBD2,TRBV14,CTSSHEAGGRNEQFF
few,.,TRBV2,CASSEGPRLNYGYTF
few,TRBD1,TRBV11-2,CASSPTGTGVGGYTF
.,TRBD1,TRBV4-2,CASSQDHRGYNQPQHF
.,.,TRBV25-1,CASSPQGSVSGANVLTF
few,.,TRBV27,CASSFGGTTQETQYF
many,.,TRBV10-2,CASSVSLRMETQYF
many,TRBD2,TRBV18,CASSSEGRGSYEQYF
many,.,TRBV12-3/TRBV12-4,CASRTRRGTSPLHF
many,.,TRBV6-1,CASRPPGTDTQYF
.,TRBD1,TRBV7-9,CASDLPGTAYEQYF